Listed below are T cell receptor beta chains from one sample, sequenced in a study of vaccination and CD4 T cells after COVID-19. TCRdb used MiXCR to reprocess the PCR reads, holding one entry per CDR3 protein. Here the sample spans roughly 3,300 distinct CDR3 sequences, roughly 80% being singletons. These receptors have no known antigen. The sample taken for sequencing was CD4+ T cells from blood, cultured in vitro. The receptors were sampled from a human donor who had recovered from COVID-19. CDR3s leave out the opening cysteine and the closing phenylalanine or tryptophan.

v_gene	CDR3aa
TRBV10-3	AISRTGGGFYEQY
TRBV6-1	ASREGQGGYGYT
TRBV10-3	AIRGQYSNQPQH
TRBV19	ASSMGQTSTEAF
TRBV24-1	ATSDVGQGATC
TRBV20-1	SARGELAISDTQY
TRBV15	ATSSRQSFSGNTIY
TRBV28	ASTQPSAGQAF
TRBV20-1	SARDSSNYGYT
TRBV11-2	ASRSPGMRNTGELF
TRBV28	ASSSTVNTEAF
TRBV6-1	ASSPVLAQETQY
TRBV27	ASSLSGTANYGYT
TRBV20-1	SARDPQRDSLNTEAF
TRBV20-1	SGPRDSNNEQF
TRBV6-5	ASSYEREWPQH
TRBV28	ASRRGRVNTEAF
TRBV12-3/TRBV12-4	ASSYRPRGGRSGANVLT
TRBV5-1	ASSYENYGYT
TRBV11-2	ASSLYSLPSYNEQF
TRBV6-5	ASSYSGQGTYGYT
TRBV20-1	SASKRIVNTIY
TRBV20-1	SALGASATQY
TRBV6-1	ASSDPGLYGYT
TRBV7-8	ASSPRVRGSYGYT
TRBV30	AWSVKGRDAF
TRBV6-1	ASRTDGNTEAF
TRBV5-1	ASSFSLGGTSNQPQH
TRBV5-1	ASSHPRSGGDTDTQY
TRBV18	ASSPDRVVSYEQY
TRBV5-1	ASSLGTRPSTDTQY
TRBV29-1	SVEGLSGGASYNEQF
TRBV20-1	SARRADVGYT
TRBV30	AWSATEGGQAF
TRBV27	ASSLWGTGVGYT
TRBV24-1	ATSRGTEAF
TRBV2	ASRPGQGNTIY
TRBV30	AWVKSAIPGSPPGSLGYT
TRBV12-3/TRBV12-4	ASRPTSGGNNEQF
TRBV19	ASSSGKGLGYT
TRBV7-3	ASSLLPGVSGYT
TRBV15	ATSRVSGPGKLF
TRBV19	ASSIDRGIGNQPQH
TRBV19	ASSIQGIAGELF
TRBV10-3	AIGPSKAGELF
TRBV7-3	ASSPRQGGAF
TRBV20-1	SARVGRVDQPQH
TRBV6-2/TRBV6-3	ASSGLGLPGNEQY
TRBV7-9	ASSFFIGQGYEQY